This TCR beta chain is from a study of blood T cell repertoires in COVID-19. Study-level background: The samples span acute and convalescent COVID-19 from the United States, Italy and Spain. PBMCs, B-cell-depleted T cells, or T cells provided the cDNA or gDNA that made up the material.

In germline, CDR1 is WSHSY, CDR2 SAAADI. Trimming stripped 4 bases from V and 8 bases from J, with 17 bases between. The CDR3 covers 14 residues. In the original processing: Nucleated cell number was recorded as an estimate derived from reference gene primer amplification. Clones were read by immunoSEQ multiplex PCR, and TCRdb kept only the in-frame ones, dropping some. The V and J calls and clone size come from that table; D and trimming were worked out from the DNA. Altogether over 250,000 clones are present, 70% to 90% being singletons, with the ten largest covering 11%. The rearrangement joins TRBV10-2 to TRBJ1-1; D is perhaps TRBD1 (6 bases). Source material: peripheral blood. The TCR originated in a woman aged 70 to 79 with acute or convalescent COVID-19. The CDR3 DNA is TGCGCCAGCAGTGGGGAGGGGGGCTTTACCGAAGCTTTCTTT. Its protein is CASSGEGGFTEAFF.